Here is one TCR beta chain with its context. The entry originates in a study of blood T cell repertoires in COVID-19. Across the whole study: Some COVID-19 samples were acute and others convalescent; all came from the United States, Italy and Spain. The analysed material was cDNA or gDNA that came from T cells, B-cell-depleted T cells, or PBMCs.

One Seattle source followed patients from active infection through their disease course. In the authors' workflow: Quantification of nucleated cells was approximated via reference gene primer amplification. The data were produced by immunoSEQ multiplex PCR, yet TCRdb's version contains in-frame clones alone and is incomplete. The D gene and trimming were derived from the DNA, and the V and J assignments and clone size from that table. This table holds approximately 160,000 clones, more than 80% found once. The CDR3 totals 15 residues. Trimming took off 2 bases at V and 4 bases at J, with 14 bases between the two ends. Looked up from germline, CDR1 is SGHTA and CDR2 is FQGNSA.

V gene TRBV7-2 combines with J gene TRBJ1-2; D is possibly TRBD1 (5 bases). The receptor was isolated from a woman aged 55 to 70 with COVID-19, enrolled during active disease. The sample taken for sequencing was peripheral blood. This chain's CDR3 is CASSLTSGDAYGYTF. CDR3 coding DNA: TGTGCCAGCAGCTTAACTTCGGGGGATGCCTATGGCTACACCTTC. Variable domain in full (rest from reference TRBV7-2 and TRBJ1-2): GAGVSQSPSNKVTEKGKDVELRCDPISGHTALYWYRQSLGQGLEFLIYFQGNSAPDKSGLPSDRFSAERTGGSVSTLTIQRTQQEDSAVYLCASSLTSGDAYGYTFGSGTRLTVV.